These T cell receptor beta chains were read from a single sample in a study of blood T cell repertoires in COVID-19. The protocol was immunoSEQ multiplex PCR, while the TCRdb copy is restricted to in-frame clones and leaves out a portion. The sample yields 250,000 or so clones, approximately 90% seen once. The sequenced sample consisted of PBMCs or T cells enriched from blood (not recorded which). These TCRs come from a woman in her twenties or thirties with acute COVID-19. Both conserved end residues are part of each CDR3. D genes are given only for firm matches. Size tells how often a clone was seen (once, few, many) or the class of an expanded clone, and some rows leave it out.

TRBJ2-2 TRBV7-2 TRBD2 once CASSLEVAGSGELFF TGTGCCAGCAGCTTAGAGGTAGCGGGAAGCGGGGAGCTGTTTTTT
TRBJ2-3 TRBV28 TRBD1 once CASSLRQGAADTQYF TGTGCCAGCAGTTTACGACAGGGGGCGGCAGATACGCAGTATTTT
TRBJ2-1 TRBV11-1 TRBD1 NA CASSPGPGQGANEQFF TGTGCCAGCAGCCCAGGCCCAGGACAGGGGGCCAATGAGCAGTTCTTC
TRBJ2-7 TRBV25-1 NA NA CASSGLPGLRRYEQYF TGTGCCAGCAGTGGACTTCCGGGACTTAGGCGCTACGAGCAGTACTTC
TRBJ2-7 TRBV7-9 TRBD1 NA CASSPRQGPSYEQYF TGTGCCAGCAGCCCTAGACAGGGACCCTCCTACGAGCAGTACTTC
TRBJ1-5 TRBV7-2 TRBD1 NA CASSFDRVQPQHF TGTGCCAGCAGCTTCGACAGGGTGCAGCCCCAGCATTTT
TRBJ1-2 TRBV6-5 NA NA CASSYSTGYGYTF TGTGCCAGCAGTTACTCTACGGGTTATGGCTACACCTTC
TRBJ2-1 TRBV27 TRBD2 NA CASSSRTSGLLNNEQFF TGTGCCAGCAGTTCCCGGACTAGCGGACTTCTTAACAATGAGCAGTTCTTC
TRBJ1-4 TRBV18 NA few CASSPGRVEEKLFF TGTGCCAGCTCACCGGGCAGGGTTGAGGAAAAACTGTTTTTT
TRBJ1-2 TRBV19 NA once CASSIDLEGAFGYTF TGTGCCAGTAGTATAGATCTGGAAGGGGCCTTTGGCTACACCTTC
TRBJ2-1 TRBV9 TRBD2 NA CASSVVAGESNEQFF TGTGCCAGCAGCGTAGTAGCGGGAGAGAGCAATGAGCAGTTCTTC
TRBJ2-2 TRBV19 NA NA CASSIIGANTGELFF TGTGCCAGTAGTATTATCGGGGCGAACACCGGGGAGCTGTTTTTT
TRBJ2-7 TRBV19 NA NA CASSMASGSSYEQYF TGTGCCAGTAGTATGGCTAGTGGGAGCTCCTACGAGCAGTACTTC
TRBJ1-2 TRBV28 TRBD1 NA CASSLLVTGSPYGYTF TGTGCCAGCAGTTTATTGGTGACAGGGAGCCCCTACGGCTACACCTTC
TRBJ1-5 TRBV10-3 NA few CAIRDSGDSNQPQHF TGTGCCATCCGGGATTCCGGGGATAGCAATCAGCCCCAGCATTTT
TRBJ1-4 TRBV28 NA NA CASSSGDGSNEKLFF TGTGCCAGCAGTTCAGGGGACGGATCTAATGAAAAACTGTTTTTT
TRBJ2-3 TRBV7-3 NA NA CASSPSKGDTQYF TGTGCCAGCAGCCCAAGCAAGGGGGATACGCAGTATTTT
TRBJ2-7 TRBV4-3 NA NA CASSQDWGGILNEQYF TGCGCCAGCAGCCAAGATTGGGGCGGGATATTAAACGAGCAGTACTTC
TRBJ1-4 TRBV28 TRBD1 NA CASSPEQGAGEKLFF TGTGCCAGCAGTCCAGAACAGGGGGCAGGTGAAAAACTGTTTTTT
TRBJ2-1 TRBV4-2 TRBD2 NA CASSPGLQNNEQFF TGTGCCAGCAGCCCGGGACTACAAAACAATGAGCAGTTCTTC
TRBJ1-6 TRBV27 NA NA CASSFNWGDNSSLHF TGTGCCAGCAGTTTTAACTGGGGGGATAATTCATCCCTCCACTTT
TRBJ1-4 TRBV28 NA NA CASSFPQNNEKLFF TGTGCCAGCAGTTTCCCACAGAATAATGAAAAACTGTTTTTT